This T cell receptor beta chain was identified in a study of response to subunit inactivated influenza vaccine. Trimming shortened V by 7 bases and J by 4 bases, and 13 bases separated the two germline ends. Per germline, CDR1 SGHVS and CDR2 FQNEAQ. The CDR3 consists of 14 residues. TCRdb re-called the RT-PCR reads with MiXCR, one entry per CDR3 protein. The table includes around 190,000 distinct CDR3 sequences, under 15% detected once. The chain joins TRBV7-8 to TRBJ2-2, with D perhaps matching TRBD1 or TRBD2 (6 bases each). Sample: CD8+ T cells sorted from PBMCs, taken around 5 days after vaccination. This sequence was found in a man between 45 and 60 years old who received an inactivated influenza vaccine. In DNA, the CDR3 is TGTGCCAGCAACATCGAGGGGGGCACCGGGGAGCTGTTTTTT. Protein: CASNIEGGTGELFF.